Below, 5 T cell receptor beta chains from the same sample are listed, as sequenced in a study of shared clonotypes between healthy human individuals. Assay used: immunoSEQ multiplex PCR; TCRdb lists only in-frame clones, some missing. The table shows about 2 million clones, with 85% to 95% occurring only once. The sample consisted of naive CD4+ T cells sorted from blood. Specified subset: CD45RA+ positively selected. The receptors were sampled from a man aged 18 to 30 in good health.

J is TRBJ2-1 and V is TRBV10-3, with D possibly TRBD2 on 5 matching bases. The V end lost 0 bases, the J end lost 3 bases, and 15 bases lay between the germline ends. The CDR3 has 17 residues. The germline CDR1 and CDR2 sequences are ENHRY and SYGVKD. CDR3 protein: CAISESDAGLLYNEQFF. The CDR3 nucleotides are TGTGCCATCAGTGAGTCGGACGCGGGCCTTCTCTACAATGAGCAGTTCTTC.

This chain joins TRBV4-2 and TRBJ2-2, with TRBD2 matching over 11 bases. The V gene end was trimmed by 0 bases and the J gene end by 1 base; junction bases not matched to a gene: 4. The germline CDR1 and CDR2 sequences are LGHNA and YNFKEQ. The CDR3 is 18 amino acids. CDR3 nucleotide sequence: TGTGCCAGCAGCCAAGATCGGGGACTAGCGGAGAACACCGGGGAGCTGTTTTTT. Its translation is CASSQDRGLAENTGELFF.

Points on this clone: Other nucleotide sequences from this sample produce the same CDR3. The chain uses TRBV30 and TRBJ1-5, with 10 positions matching TRBD1. Germline V CDR1 and CDR2: GTSNPN, SVGIG (reference sequence). V was clipped by 2 bases and J by 5 bases; unmatched bases: 3. The CDR3 covers 14 residues. The CDR3 DNA is TGTGCCTGGAGTCGCGACAGGGGGCATCAGCCCCAGCATTTT. It encodes CAWSRDRGHQPQHF.

This sequence joins TRBV9 and TRBJ1-3, with no clear D. The CDR3 has 15 residues. Trimming took off 4 bases at V and 0 bases at J, with 11 bases between the two ends. The germline gives CDR1 SGDLS, CDR2 YYNGEE. This CDR3 reads CASSPLSSSGNTIYF. The CDR3 DNA follows: TGTGCCAGCAGCCCTTTAAGCAGCTCTGGAAACACCATATATTTT.

The rearrangement joins TRBV6-1 to TRBJ1-2; unclear D gene. Germline lookup yields CDR1 MNHNS and CDR2 SASEGT. The V gene lost 6 bases and the J gene lost 4 bases, with 15 bases spanning the gap. This CDR3 is built from 14 residues. Here the CDR3 DNA reads TGTGCCAGCAGCCAAGAGAAAGGCCCCTATGGCTACACCTTC. It encodes CASSQEKGPYGYTF.